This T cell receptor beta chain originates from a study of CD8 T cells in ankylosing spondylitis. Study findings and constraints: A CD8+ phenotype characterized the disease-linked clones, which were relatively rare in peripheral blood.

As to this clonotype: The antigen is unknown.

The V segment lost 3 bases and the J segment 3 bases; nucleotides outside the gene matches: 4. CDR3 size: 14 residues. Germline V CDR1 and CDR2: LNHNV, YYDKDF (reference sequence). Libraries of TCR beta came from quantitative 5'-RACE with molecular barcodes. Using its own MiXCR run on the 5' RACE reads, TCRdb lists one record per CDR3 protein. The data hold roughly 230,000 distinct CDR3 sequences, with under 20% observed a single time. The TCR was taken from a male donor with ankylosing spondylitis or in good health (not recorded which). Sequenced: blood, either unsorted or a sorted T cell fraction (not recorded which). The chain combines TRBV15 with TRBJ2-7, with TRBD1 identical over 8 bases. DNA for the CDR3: TGTGCCACCAGCAGTGGACAGGGTAGCTACGAGCAGTACTTC. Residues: CATSSGQGSYEQYF.